This TCR beta chain was observed in a study of blood T cell repertoires in COVID-19. Study information: From the United States, Italy and Spain came samples of acute and convalescent COVID-19. Sample material is recorded as cDNA or gDNA derived from T cells, B-cell-depleted T cells, or PBMCs.

V lost 1 base, J lost 1 base, and 5 bases stayed unmatched. Looked up from germline, CDR1 is SGHVS and CDR2 is FQNEAQ. There are 17 residues in the CDR3. In the original workflow: Reference gene primer amplification in the assay estimated nucleated cell counts. Measured with immunoSEQ multiplex PCR; TCRdb has only the in-frame clones, and not every one. That table furnishes V, J and clone size, whereas the DNA furnished D and trimming. The sample has 110,000 or so clones, roughly 84% seen once. The J gene is TRBJ2-3, the V gene TRBV7-8; 10 bases are a match to TRBD2. The material sequenced was peripheral blood. The TCR sequence derives from a woman in her forties with acute or convalescent COVID-19. CDR3 loop: CASSLGASGGRTDTQYF. CDR3 coding DNA: TGTGCCAGCAGCTTAGGGGCTAGCGGGGGCCGCACAGATACGCAGTATTTT.